The clone carrying this T cell receptor (beta chain) has only one observation. Antigen specificity is unknown. The J segment lost 1 base and the V segment lost 7 bases, leaving 3 bases of the junction unmatched. The length of the CDR3 is 14 residues. The germline gives CDR1 MNHEY, CDR2 SVGAGI. This entry belongs to a study of cytomegalovirus exposure and HLA in healthy donors. Study conclusions and caveats: In vitro checks showed that a few CMV-associated chains really do target CMV antigens. No immune exposure information besides CMV serostatus was available.

Researchers ran the PCR with 60 Vbeta and 13 Jbeta primers. Assay: immunoSEQ multiplex PCR; the TCRdb copy retains only in-frame clones and omits some. The repertoire holds 130,000 or so clones, with about 78% as singletons. The chain joins TRBV6-5 to TRBJ2-7; TRBD1 matches 11 bases. Sequences were obtained from PBMCs. This receptor was obtained from a female donor in good health and CMV-seronegative. CDR3 sequence reads: CASTGTGGSYEQYF. CDR3 DNA: TGTGCCAGCACCGGGACAGGGGGTTCCTACGAGCAGTACTTC.